This T cell receptor beta chain was recorded in a study of OX40 agonist ivuxolimab in advanced cancers. Study in general: Administration of intravenous ivuxolimab to patients occurred every 2 weeks at 0.01 to 10 mg/kg. The eligibility criteria allowed prior anti-PD-1, anti-PD-L1 or anti-CTLA-4 therapy, and under 50% had some.

Trimming stripped 3 bases from V and 0 bases from J, with 20 bases between. CDR1 is SGHDN and CDR2 is FVKESK in the germline V gene. This CDR3 has 19 residues. The repertoire was sequenced with immunoSEQ multiplex PCR; TCRdb's copy has only in-frame clones and lacks some. The sample shows over 45,000 clones, 79% of them seen only once. The sequence derives from an adult with an advanced solid tumor such as melanoma, head and neck, liver or kidney cancer. The specimen comprised CD4+ or CD8+ T cells sorted from blood, sampled in a trial of the OX40 agonist ivuxolimab. The V call is TRBV14, the J call TRBJ2-2; a weak D match, TRBD1 (5 bases). In nucleotides, the CDR3 is TGTGCCAGCAGCCAGGCCCTGCTGGGGCTACCCGCGAACACCGGGGAGCTGTTTTTT. It yields the protein CASSQALLGLPANTGELFF.